The T cell receptor (beta chain) under discussion was sequenced for a study of metastatic and nonmetastatic thyroid tumors. General study points: The study reportedly found significantly higher TCR beta diversity in malignant thyroid tumors than benign nodules, in blood and tumor.

A few counts support this clone. The target antigen is unknown. Thyroid surgery was preceded by no treatment in any patient. TCRdb reprocessed the PCR reads via MiXCR. This table has under 30,000 clones, 20% appearing once. The ends lost 7 bases at V and 4 bases at J; junction bases unmatched: 12. CDR1 is SGDLS, CDR2 YYNGEE, per germline. This CDR3 contains 16 residues. The rearrangement links TRBV9 to TRBJ1-5; TRBD1 matches 9 bases. This sequence was found in a male donor with papillary thyroid cancer or a benign thyroid nodule (not recorded which). Some clones in this sample may be carry-over from other donors' samples. Material for sequencing was blood. CDR3 nucleotide sequence: TGTGCCAGCTGCACGGGGACAGGGCCTGTAAATCAGCCCCAGCATTTT. Amino acids: CASCTGTGPVNQPQHF.